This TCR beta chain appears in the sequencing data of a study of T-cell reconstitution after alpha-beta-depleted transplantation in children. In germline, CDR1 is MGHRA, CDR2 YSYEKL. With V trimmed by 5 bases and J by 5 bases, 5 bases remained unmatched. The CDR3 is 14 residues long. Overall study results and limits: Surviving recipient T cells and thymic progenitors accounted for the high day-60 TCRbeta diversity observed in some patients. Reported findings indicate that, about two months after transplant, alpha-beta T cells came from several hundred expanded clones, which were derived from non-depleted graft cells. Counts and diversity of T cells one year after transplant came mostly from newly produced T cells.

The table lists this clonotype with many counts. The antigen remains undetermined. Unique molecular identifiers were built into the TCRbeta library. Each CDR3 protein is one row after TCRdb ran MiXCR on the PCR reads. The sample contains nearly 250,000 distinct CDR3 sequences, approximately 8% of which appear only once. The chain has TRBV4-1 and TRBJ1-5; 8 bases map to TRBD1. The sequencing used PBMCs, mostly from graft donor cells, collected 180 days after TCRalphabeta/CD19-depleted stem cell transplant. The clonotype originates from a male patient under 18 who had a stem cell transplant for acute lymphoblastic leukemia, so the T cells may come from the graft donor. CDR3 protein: CASSFTGGDQPQHF. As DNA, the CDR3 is TGCGCCAGCAGCTTTACAGGGGGGGATCAGCCCCAGCATTTT.